This T cell receptor beta chain was sequenced for a study of T-cell reconstitution after alpha-beta-depleted transplantation in children. The study, taken as a whole, reports: Where alpha-beta T cells came from about two months after transplant was reportedly several hundred expanded graft clones. Elevated TCRbeta diversity at day 60 was traced, in some patients, to surviving recipient T cells and thymic progenitors.

Preparation of the TCRbeta library was carried out with unique molecular identifiers. TCRdb reprocessed the PCR reads via MiXCR and lists one record per CDR3 protein. The sample records under 750,000 distinct CDR3 sequences, about 23% being singletons. Of note for this clonotype: Its antigen is currently unknown.

The CDR3 runs 15 residues. Germline V CDR1 and CDR2: DFQATT, SNEGSKA (reference sequence). V dropped 5 bases and J dropped 5; count of bases not matched to a gene: 11. Specimen: PBMCs, mostly from graft donor cells, collected 360 days after TCRalphabeta/CD19-depleted stem cell transplant. The chain is built from TRBV20-1 and TRBJ2-5, with 10 bases aligning to TRBD2. This sequence originates from a boy under two years old who had a stem cell transplant for acute myeloid leukemia, so the T cells may come from the graft donor. The CDR3 DNA reads TGCAGTGCTGGACCGGGACTAGCGCATGGGGAGACCCAGTACTTC. Protein: CSAGPGLAHGETQYF.